This record looks at one TCR beta chain sequence and its context. This sample was taken from a study of technical replicates of blood from a handful of donors. Only in-frame clones appear in the TCRdb table, and some are missing; sequencing was by immunoSEQ multiplex PCR. The sample has 55,000 to 70,000 clones; over 85% are singletons. The CDR3 runs 14 residues. Germline CDR1 ENHRY, CDR2 SYGVKD. V lost 7 bases and J lost 7, with 14 bases in between. This chain uses TRBV10-3 with TRBJ1-6; D is uncertain. Material for sequencing was PBMCs. The TCR comes from a human donor in good health. Some clones in this sample may be carry-over from other donors' samples. The CDR3 loop reads CAITPGTLNSPLHF. CDR3 nucleotide sequence: TGTGCCATCACGCCGGGAACGCTGAATTCACCCCTCCACTTT.